A single sample gave rise to the 29 T cell receptor beta chains below, sequenced in a study of regulatory T cells in long-lasting Graves disease. The authors built TCR beta libraries using iRepertoire HTBI primers and Arm-PCR of CDR3 regions. TCRdb called the multiplex PCR reads again in MiXCR, with one record for every CDR3 protein. The sample has under 500,000 distinct CDR3 sequences, about a sixth seen once. The time point: newly diagnosed GD, antithyroid drugs for less than 3 months. Making the TCR library involved RNA that had been extracted from PBMCs. This sample also belongs to another study, concerning T cells in Graves' hyperthyroidism and ophthalmopathy.

The sequences come from peripheral blood mononuclear cells (PBMCs), collected at new diagnosis, from a patient treated with antithyroid drugs. The receptors here all came from a woman aged 25 to 39 with Graves disease.

This clonotype was detected ten times or more. This sequence joins TRBV2 and TRBJ2-7; 8 bases match TRBD2. CDR1 is SNHLY and CDR2 is FYNNEI in the germline V gene. This CDR3 region has 16 residues. Unmatched junction bases numbered 11, after V lost 5 bases and J lost 2 bases. The CDR3 region has the DNA TGTGCCAGCAGTAGGCTCACTAGCGGACGGGCCTACGAGCAGTACTTC. Protein product: CASSRLTSGRAYEQYF. Full variable domain (outside the CDR3, taken from reference TRBV2 and TRBJ2-7): EPEVTQTPSHQVTQMGQEVILRCVPISNHLYFYWYRQILGQKVEFLVSFYNNEISEKSEIFDDQFSVERPDGSNFTLKIRSTKLEDSAMYFCASSRLTSGRAYEQYFGPGTRLTVT.

The J gene is TRBJ2-1, the V gene TRBV7-9; 11 nucleotides line up with TRBD1. Trimming cost V 7 bases and J 7 bases; bases outside gene matches: 9. CDR3 length: 15 residues. Germline CDR1 and CDR2: SEHNR and FQNEAQ (reference sequence). In DNA form, the CDR3 reads TGTGCCAGCACCTCCGGGACAGGGGGTGGAAATGAGCAGTTCTTC. Translated: CASTSGTGGGNEQFF.

The rearrangement uses TRBV5-1 and TRBJ2-7, with D perhaps matching TRBD1 (6 bases). This CDR3 has 16 residues. The germline CDR1 and CDR2 sequences are SGHRS and YFSETQ. V lost 2 bases and J lost 2, with 17 bases in between. The CDR3 spells CASSFSPRTATYEQYF. For the CDR3, the DNA is TGCGCCAGCAGCTTCTCCCCGAGGACAGCAACCTACGAGCAGTACTTC.

The gene calls are TRBV27 and TRBJ2-7, with D possibly being TRBD2 (5 bases). Trimming stripped 6 bases from V and 3 bases from J, with 12 bases between. The CDR3 has 13 amino acids. The germline V gene has CDR1 MNHEY and CDR2 SMNVEV (reference sequence). DNA of the CDR3: TGTGCCAGCAGCCCGACGGGGAACTACGAGCAGTACTTC. This sequence encodes CASSPTGNYEQYF.

This chain connects TRBV30 to TRBJ2-1; no reliable D call. V lost 0 bases, J lost 4 bases, and 16 bases lay in between. Germline V gives CDR1 GTSNPN, CDR2 SVGIG (reference sequence). The CDR3 totals 16 residues. CDR3 region: CAWSVSRTTGYNEQFF. For the CDR3, the DNA is TGTGCCTGGAGTGTATCCCGTACTACCGGATACAATGAGCAGTTCTTC.

Points on this clonotype: A much larger clonotype is one base distant, so this may be a read error. The chain recombines TRBV11-2 with TRBJ2-7; TRBD1 is a possible D gene (6 bases). Germline V gene sequence: CDR1 SGHAT, CDR2 FQNNGV. Between the trimmed V and J ends, which lost 5 bases and 5 bases, there was a span of 19 bases. The CDR3 consists of 15 residues. Here the CDR3 reads CASSPVRGTLHEQYF. CDR3 DNA: TGTGCCAGCAGCCCGGTGAGGGGGACGCTCCACGAGCAGTACTTC.

About this clonotype itself: This may be a read error, as it is one base from a much larger clone. The gene calls are TRBV7-9 and TRBJ2-7, with D possibly TRBD2 on 6 matching bases. The CDR3 is made up of 16 amino acids. The germline V gene encodes CDR1 SEHNR and CDR2 FQNEAQ (reference sequence). V shed 5 bases and J shed 3 bases, with 20 bases lying between them. The CDR3 protein is CASSLGGAAQNYEQYF. CDR3 nucleotide sequence: TGTGCCAGCAGCCTCGGGGGAGCGGCTCAAAACTACGAGCAGTACTTC. The whole variable domain, filled in from reference TRBV7-9 and TRBJ2-7, reads DTGVSQNPRHKITKRGQNVTFRCDPISEHNRLYWYRQTLGQGPEFLTYFQNEAQLEKSRLLSDRFSAERPKGSFSTLEIQRTEQGDSAMYLCASSLGGAAQNYEQYFGPGTRLTVT.

In its sample, this clonotype was seen many times. This chain connects TRBV20-1 to TRBJ2-3; D is undetermined. Germline V gives CDR1 DFQATT, CDR2 SNEGSKA (reference sequence). V shed 0 bases and J shed 6 bases, with 13 bases lying between them. CDR3 length: 14 residues. The CDR3 spells CSARDSSNSDTQYF. Here the CDR3 DNA reads TGCAGTGCTAGAGATTCTAGTAATTCCGATACGCAGTATTTT.

The chain joins TRBV28 to TRBJ1-4; D may be TRBD1 (5 bases). This CDR3 comprises 19 residues. Germline V gene data show CDR1 as MDHEN and CDR2 as SYDVKM. Between the trimmed V and J ends, which lost 6 bases and 2 bases, there was a span of 25 bases. The CDR3 reads CASSTVLDTFHSTNEKLFF. DNA of the CDR3: TGTGCCAGCAGCACTGTCCTGGACACATTCCACTCCACTAATGAAAAACTGTTTTTT.

Ten or more counts support this clonotype. The chain has TRBV7-2 and TRBJ2-1; 9 bases line up with TRBD2. J gave up 3 bases and V 4 bases, and 13 bases lay outside the gene matches. The germline gives CDR1 SGHTA, CDR2 FQGNSA. The CDR3 extends over 18 amino acids. The CDR3 sequence is CASSSPAGAGGFYNEQFF. CDR3 bases: TGTGCCAGCAGCTCACCCGCTGGGGCGGGAGGGTTCTACAATGAGCAGTTCTTC.

CDR3 in amino acids: CSARSAYQETQYF. CDR3 sequence (DNA): TGCAGTGCTCGTTCAGCGTACCAAGAGACCCAGTACTTC. The genes are TRBV20-1 and TRBJ2-5, with no clear D. Trimming shortened V by 5 bases and J by 0 bases, and 10 bases separated the two germline ends. Germline V lookup: CDR1 DFQATT, CDR2 SNEGSKA (reference sequence). The CDR3 covers 13 residues.

This clonotype was seen ten or more times. The V gene is TRBV28, the J gene TRBJ2-6; D perhaps matches TRBD2 (5 bases). Trimming took off 6 bases at V and 4 bases at J, with 16 bases between the two ends. From germline, CDR1 is MDHEN and CDR2 SYDVKM. CDR3 length: 16 amino acids. This chain's CDR3 is CASSPDFPLGANVLTF. For the CDR3, the DNA is TGTGCCAGCAGCCCGGACTTCCCTCTGGGGGCCAACGTCCTGACTTTC. Drawing the rest from reference TRBV28 and TRBJ2-6, the complete variable domain is DVKVTQSSRYLVKRTGEKVFLECVQDMDHENMFWYRQDPGLGLRLIYFSYDVKMKEKGDIPEGYSVSREKKERFSLILESASTNQTSMYLCASSPDFPLGANVLTFGAGSRLTVL.

The chain combines TRBV3-1 with TRBJ2-7; 8 positions agree with TRBD2. Trimming cost V 0 bases and J 5 bases; bases outside gene matches: 9. Germline V lookup: CDR1 LGHDT, CDR2 YNNKEL (reference sequence). The CDR3 length is 16 residues. The DNA for the CDR3 is TGTGCCAGCAGCCAAGATAAAGGGACTAGATTTAACGAGCAGTACTTC. This translates into CASSQDKGTRFNEQYF.

This clonotype was counted at least ten times. The chain recombines TRBV28 with TRBJ1-2; 8 positions agree with TRBD1. Trimming took 6 bases from V and 8 from J; bases not matched to a gene: 14. The CDR3 is made up of 15 amino acids. Germline CDR1 is MDHEN and CDR2 is SYDVKM. In nucleotides, the CDR3 is TGTGCCAGCAGACCGGGACAGGTTTTTATTGTAGGCTACACCTTC. Translated, it gives CASRPGQVFIVGYTF.

This clonotype has only a few counts. J is TRBJ1-2 and V is TRBV5-1; the D is unclear. Germline lookup yields CDR1 SGHRS and CDR2 YFSETQ. The length of the CDR3 is 14 residues. V was shortened by 0 bases and J by 8 bases, with 14 bases between the two germline ends. CDR3 loop: CASSLARSILGYTF. The CDR3 DNA follows: TGCGCCAGCAGCTTGGCTCGCAGCATTTTAGGCTACACCTTC.

This clonotype was seen more than once but under ten times. The chain combines TRBV15 with TRBJ1-3; D is unresolved. In germline, CDR1 is LNHNV, CDR2 YYDKDF (reference sequence). This CDR3 has 13 residues. Trimming pared 8 bases from V and 1 base from J, leaving 9 bases between. In DNA form, the CDR3 reads TGTGCCACCGCCGGTGGATCTGGAAACACCATATATTTT. It specifies CATAGGSGNTIYF.

At least ten counts were recorded for this clonotype. The chain joins TRBV27 to TRBJ2-7; D is possibly TRBD2 (6 bases). Trimming left V 3 bases short and J 3 bases short, with 24 bases between. Germline V gene sequence: CDR1 MNHEY, CDR2 SMNVEV (reference sequence). CDR3 length: 18 amino acids. The CDR3 here is CASSFRAQLDGSFYEQYF. The CDR3 DNA reads as TGTGCCAGCAGTTTCCGGGCCCAGTTGGACGGGAGCTTCTACGAGCAGTACTTC.

This chain connects TRBV28 to TRBJ1-1; D remains ambiguous. The CDR3 consists of 15 residues. The germline V and J ends were trimmed by 5 bases and 0 bases, with 13 bases remaining between them. Germline CDR1 reads MDHEN; CDR2 reads SYDVKM. CDR3 DNA: TGTGCCAGCAGTCCACCACAGAGCATGAACACTGAAGCTTTCTTT. As protein: CASSPPQSMNTEAFF.

Many counts were recorded for this clonotype. The chain couples TRBV27 to TRBJ2-3, with 11 bases matching TRBD2. The CDR3 extends over 17 amino acids. V trimming: 6 bases; J trimming: 6 bases; junction bases outside the gene matches: 14. Germline CDR1 is MNHEY and CDR2 is SMNVEV (reference sequence). The CDR3 DNA sequence: TGTGCCAGCAGCCCCCTGTATACTAGCGGGAGCCCCGATACGCAGTATTTT. It encodes CASSPLYTSGSPDTQYF.

This clonotype was recorded many times. DNA of the CDR3: TGTGCCAGCTCACCACCGGGGACGGTGGGTCAGCCCCAGCATTTT. Residues: CASSPPGTVGQPQHF. The chain recombines TRBV18 with TRBJ1-5; maybe TRBD1 (5 bases). The CDR3 sequence is 15 residues long. Per the germline V gene, CDR1 is KGHSH and CDR2 is LQKENI. With 0 bases removed from V and 6 bases from J, the gap between germline ends came to 12 bases.

This clonotype was observed at least ten times. The rearrangement uses TRBV28 and TRBJ2-5; D uncertain. From germline, CDR1 is MDHEN and CDR2 SYDVKM. CDR3 length equals 13 residues. Trimming stripped 2 bases from V and 5 bases from J, with 9 bases between. CDR3 in DNA: TGTGCCAGCAGTTTAGCAGAATCCGAGACCCAGTACTTC. Translating it yields CASSLAESETQYF.

Only a few counts were recorded for this clonotype. The rearrangement joins TRBV4-1 to TRBJ1-2; D perhaps matches TRBD1 (6 bases). Per the germline V gene, CDR1 is MGHRA and CDR2 is YSYEKL. The length of the CDR3 is 16 residues. Trimming stripped 3 bases from V and 4 bases from J, with 18 bases between. The CDR3 reads CASSQTLQGGSYGYTF. CDR3 coding DNA: TGCGCCAGCAGCCAGACCTTACAGGGTGGGTCCTATGGCTACACCTTC.

This chain links TRBV7-9 with TRBJ2-1, with 8 bases identical to TRBD1. This CDR3 comprises 16 residues. With 5 bases clipped from V and 6 bases from J, the junction kept 12 bases outside the gene matches. Germline V gene sequence: CDR1 SEHNR, CDR2 FQNEAQ (reference sequence). The CDR3 nucleotides are TGTGCCAGCAGCGTTCCTGGACAGGGTTCCCCCAATGAGCAGTTCTTC. Translating gives CASSVPGQGSPNEQFF. Supplemented by reference TRBV7-9 and TRBJ2-1, the full variable domain reads DTGVSQNPRHKITKRGQNVTFRCDPISEHNRLYWYRQTLGQGPEFLTYFQNEAQLEKSRLLSDRFSAERPKGSFSTLEIQRTEQGDSAMYLCASSVPGQGSPNEQFFGPGTRLTVL.

This clonotype has at least ten counts. DNA of the CDR3: TGTGCCAGCAGTCTACTAGCGGGAGCGGTCAATGAGCAGTTCTTC. This codes for CASSLLAGAVNEQFF. The chain uses TRBV6-2 or TRBV6-3 and TRBJ2-1; TRBD2 aligns across 11 bases. V lost 5 bases and J lost 6; bases outside the gene matches: 6. Germline CDR1 MNHEY, CDR2 SVGEGT. The CDR3 covers 15 residues.

The J gene is TRBJ2-1, the V gene TRBV20-1, with D perhaps TRBD2 (6 bases). Trimming removed 0 bases from V and 8 bases from J, with 14 bases in between. The CDR3 covers 14 residues. Looked up from germline, CDR1 is DFQATT and CDR2 is SNEGSKA (reference sequence). Here the CDR3 reads CSARDRDLVYEQFF. CDR3 DNA: TGCAGTGCTAGAGACAGGGACTTGGTATATGAGCAGTTCTTC.

This clonotype was counted between two and nine times. This CDR3 is CASSLGSAGLGETQYF. DNA of the CDR3: TGTGCCAGCAGCTTAGGATCAGCGGGATTAGGAGAGACCCAGTACTTC. V gene TRBV5-6 combines with J gene TRBJ2-5; TRBD2 matches at 7 bases. The CDR3 has 16 amino acids. Germline V lookup: CDR1 SGHDT, CDR2 YYEEEE. Unmatched junction bases numbered 11, after V lost 2 bases and J lost 4 bases.

This clonotype was picked up a small number of times. The rearrangement joins TRBV4-3 to TRBJ2-3; 10 bases map to TRBD2. V was clipped by 1 base and J by 0 bases; unmatched bases: 7. This CDR3 has 18 residues. Germline V CDR1 and CDR2: LGHNA, YSLEER. The CDR3 spells CASSQGIAAGGSTDTQYF. The CDR3, as DNA: TGCGCCAGCAGCCAAGGGATCGCAGCGGGAGGGAGCACAGATACGCAGTATTTT.

The sample holds many counts of this clonotype. Its ends do not fully match the called genes, so a read error is possible. This rearrangement joins TRBV28 to TRBJ2-1, with 13 bases fitting TRBD2. The CDR3 has 16 amino acids. CDR1 and CDR2 (germline): MDHEN, SYDVKM. CDR3 residues: CASSSKTSGRYSEQFF. In DNA form, the CDR3 reads TGTGCCAGCAGTTCCAAGACTAGCGGGAGGTACAGTGAGCAGTTCTTC.

This clonotype was observed many times. The chain uses TRBV3-1 and TRBJ2-3; the match to TRBD2 covers 7 bases. The CDR3 covers 15 residues. Looked up from germline, CDR1 is LGHDT and CDR2 is YNNKEL (reference sequence). Trimming at V came to 3 bases and at J to 9 bases, leaving 12 bases not matched to a gene. CDR3 coding DNA: TGTGCCAGCAGCCAGGGGAGACTAGCATCCGACACGCAGTATTTT. This gives the protein CASSQGRLASDTQYF.